This entry lists 24 T cell receptor beta chains sequenced from one sample in a study of T cell repertoires in aging, cancer and after chemotherapy. Multiplex touch-down PCR with TRB-A/B primers amplified rearranged V-D-J TRB sequences. TCRdb re-called the multiplex PCR reads with MiXCR, one entry per CDR3 protein. The table includes roughly 9,800 distinct CDR3 sequences, about 40% detected once. Peripheral blood genomic DNA, not sorted cells or RNA, was the template. Material: blood. Receptor source: a human donor in good health.

There are a few counts of this clonotype. The rearrangement joins TRBV7-9 to TRBJ1-2; D remains unclear. This CDR3 is built from 12 residues. In germline, CDR1 is SEHNR, CDR2 FQNEAQ (reference sequence). The ends were cut back, 3 bases at V and 7 bases at J, with 9 bases in the middle. The CDR3 nucleotides read TGTGCCAGCAGCTTTTCGGAGGGTGGCTACACCTTC. Translation: CASSFSEGGYTF. Looking up the rest from reference TRBV7-9 and TRBJ1-2 gives the full variable domain: DTGVSQNPRHKITKRGQNVTFRCDPISEHNRLYWYRQTLGQGPEFLTYFQNEAQLEKSRLLSDRFSAERPKGSFSTLEIQRTEQGDSAMYLCASSFSEGGYTFGSGTRLTVV.

The J gene is TRBJ2-7, the V gene TRBV10-3; 11 positions agree with TRBD1. Germline-derived CDR1 and CDR2 are ENHRY and SYGVKD. The CDR3 loop spans 14 amino acids. Trimming cost V 11 bases and J 3 bases; bases outside gene matches: 9. Written as DNA, the CDR3 is TGTGCCGCCAGCGGGGGACAGGGGGTCTACGAGCAGTACTTC. The encoded protein is CAASGGQGVYEQYF.

The rearrangement joins TRBV6-1 to TRBJ2-5; D possibly corresponds to TRBD2 (6 bases). CDR1 MNHNS and CDR2 SASEGT come from the germline V gene. This CDR3 region has 15 residues. Trimming removed 8 bases at V and 1 base at J, with 17 bases between. DNA of the CDR3: TGTGCCAGCGGCGAACTGATGGGGGGCCAAGAGACCCAGTACTTC. The encoded protein is CASGELMGGQETQYF.

Only a few counts were recorded for this clonotype. The chain has TRBV6-1 and TRBJ1-1; D is unresolved. The CDR3 runs to 14 residues. Germline V lookup: CDR1 MNHNS, CDR2 SASEGT. Trimming left V 6 bases short and J 2 bases short, with 13 bases between. The CDR3, as DNA: TGTGCCAGCAGAAGAGACCCAGCCAACACTGAAGCTTTCTTT. Its translation is CASRRDPANTEAFF.

V usage is TRBV12-3 or TRBV12-4 and J usage is TRBJ2-2; D may be TRBD2 (6 bases). The CDR3 extends over 14 amino acids. Trimming shortened V by 3 bases and J by 5 bases, and 10 bases separated the two germline ends. Here the CDR3 reads CASSLEGWTGELFF. DNA for the CDR3: TGTGCCAGCAGTTTGGAGGGTTGGACCGGGGAGCTGTTTTTT.

This clonotype was observed a handful of times. V gene TRBV30 combines with J gene TRBJ1-6, with D possibly being TRBD1 (5 bases). Between the trimmed V and J ends, which lost 8 bases and 9 bases, there was a span of 17 bases. The germline V gene encodes CDR1 GTSNPN and CDR2 SVGIG (reference sequence). CDR3 length: 13 amino acids. The CDR3 bases are TGTGCCGGGACCCCAGAGGGAGTTTCACCCCTCCACTTT. It specifies CAGTPEGVSPLHF.

This clonotype was counted between two and nine times. The rearrangement joins TRBV28 to TRBJ1-2, with 7 bases identical to TRBD1. The CDR3 is made up of 15 amino acids. The junction had 10 bases not matched to a gene; V was cut back by 6 bases and J by 3 bases. Germline loops: CDR1 MDHEN, CDR2 SYDVKM. The CDR3 DNA reads as TGTGCCAGCAGCTCAGGACAGGACGGCTACTATGGCTACACCTTC. This translates into CASSSGQDGYYGYTF.

This rearrangement joins TRBV5-1 to TRBJ2-2; D tentatively fits TRBD1 or TRBD2 (6 bases each). Per the germline V gene, CDR1 is SGHRS and CDR2 is YFSETQ. There are 14 residues in the CDR3. V was clipped by 4 bases and J by 6 bases, with 13 bases between them. CDR3 DNA sequence: TGCGCCAGCAGCCCGGGGGCAAAAGCCGGGGAGCTGTTTTTT. This gives the protein CASSPGAKAGELFF.

The chain combines TRBV6-6 with TRBJ2-7; TRBD1 might be the D (5 bases). V gave up 2 bases and J gave up 1 base, with 9 bases separating them. The length of the CDR3 is 14 residues. Germline CDR1 is MNHNY and CDR2 is SVGAGI (reference sequence). DNA for the CDR3: TGTGCCAGCAGTTACGTCCCAGGGTCCTACGAGCAGTACTTC. This codes for CASSYVPGSYEQYF.

This clonotype occurred a few times. The chain employs TRBV12-3 or TRBV12-4 and TRBJ2-5, with D maybe TRBD1 (6 bases). Deletions cut 4 bases from V and 2 bases from J, with 14 bases between. The CDR3 totals 15 residues. CDR3 residues: CASSSQLGQQETQYF. CDR3 coding DNA: TGTGCCAGCAGTTCCCAACTCGGACAGCAAGAGACCCAGTACTTC.

The rearrangement joins TRBV12-3 or TRBV12-4 to TRBJ1-5; TRBD1 agrees at 8 bases. The length of the CDR3 is 16 residues. V dropped 5 bases and J dropped 5; count of bases not matched to a gene: 11. CDR3 in amino acids: CASSRGRGHWDQPQHF. The CDR3 region has the DNA TGTGCCAGCAGTCGGGGCAGGGGGCACTGGGATCAGCCCCAGCATTTT.

In its sample, this clonotype was seen a few times. The J gene is TRBJ2-1, the V gene TRBV12-3 or TRBV12-4, with TRBD2 matching 12 bases. J lost 5 bases, V lost 7 bases, and 3 bases had no gene match. CDR3 size: 14 residues. DNA of the CDR3: TGTGCCAGCATTACTAGCGGGGGGCACAATGAGCAGTTCTTC. Translated: CASITSGGHNEQFF.

The chain has TRBV28 and TRBJ2-7; 7 bases map to TRBD2. The CDR3 is 18 residues long. The V gene's germline CDR1 is MDHEN and CDR2 SYDVKM. J was trimmed by 6 bases and V by 6 bases; bases with no gene match: 23. DNA for the CDR3: TGTGCCAGCAGCCCGGGATCTAAAGGGACTAACGAGGGGCCCGAGCAGTACGTC. It codes for CASSPGSKGTNEGPEQYV.

This chain joins TRBV6-6 and TRBJ2-7, with D unclear. The V gene's germline CDR1 is MNHNY and CDR2 SVGAGI (reference sequence). V was clipped by 6 bases and J by 1 base, with 10 bases between them. The CDR3 totals 13 residues. The chain's CDR3 is CASSPVGSYEQYF. The CDR3, as DNA: TGTGCCAGCAGCCCAGTAGGGTCCTACGAGCAGTACTTC.

The V gene is TRBV12-3 or TRBV12-4, the J gene TRBJ1-2; no clear D. V shed 3 bases and J shed 8 bases, with 16 bases lying between them. The CDR3 is made up of 14 amino acids. For the CDR3, the DNA is TGTGCCAGCAGTTTCACGGCCATATCTCGGGGCTACACCTTC. Translating gives CASSFTAISRGYTF.

Comments on this clonotype: This may be a read error: a much more frequent sequence differs by one nucleotide. The DNA of the CDR3 is TGCAGCGTTGTGATACAGAGATCCTACGAGCAGTACTTC. Its protein product is CSVVIQRSYEQYF. The V and J genes are TRBV29-1 and TRBJ2-7; D is uncertain. Trimming took off 4 bases at V and 1 base at J, with 11 bases between the two ends. Germline CDR1 and CDR2: SQVTM and ANQGSEA. The length of the CDR3 is 13 residues.

The rearrangement joins TRBV28 to TRBJ2-1; 14 nucleotides line up with TRBD2. The ends lost 4 bases at V and 8 bases at J; junction bases unmatched: 1. Germline loops: CDR1 MDHEN, CDR2 SYDVKM. This CDR3 has 14 amino acids. The CDR3 here is CASSSGLAGDEQFF. CDR3 nucleotide sequence: TGTGCCAGCAGTTCGGGACTAGCGGGGGATGAGCAGTTCTTC.

This clonotype was counted a few times. The rearrangement joins TRBV5-4 to TRBJ2-1; 11 bases are shared with TRBD2. Trimming cost V 4 bases and J 9 bases; bases outside gene matches: 3. Germline V CDR1 and CDR2: SGHNT, YYREEE (reference sequence). The CDR3 has 13 amino acids. The CDR3 sequence is CASSAGLAGEQFF. The DNA for the CDR3 is TGTGCCAGCAGCGCCGGACTAGCGGGTGAGCAGTTCTTC.

The V call is TRBV6-1, the J call TRBJ1-1; no reliable D call. Trimming removed 6 bases at V and 6 bases at J, with 11 bases between. This CDR3 spans 12 amino acids. Germline-derived CDR1 and CDR2 are MNHNS and SASEGT. The CDR3 loop is CASRGRLSEAFF. CDR3 sequence (DNA): TGTGCCAGCAGGGGCAGACTGTCTGAAGCTTTCTTT.

This chain connects TRBV20-1 to TRBJ2-7; 12 bases map to TRBD2. The germline gives CDR1 DFQATT, CDR2 SNEGSKA (reference sequence). V gave up 5 bases and J gave up 3 bases; unmatched junction bases: 5. The CDR3 is 14 residues long. CDR3 sequence (DNA): TGCAGTGCTCTCGGACTAGCGGGGAGCTACGAGCAGTACGTC. Its protein product is CSALGLAGSYEQYV.

Points on this clonotype: Germline is not matched at one junction end, which may reflect a read error. This chain links TRBV20-1 with TRBJ1-2, with unresolved D. Germline V CDR1 and CDR2: DFQATT, SNEGSKA (reference sequence). The CDR3 length is 12 residues. The CDR3 DNA is TGCAGTACTAGTGTCGGAGACTATGGCTACACCTTC. Translated, it gives CSTSVGDYGYTF.

This chain joins TRBV6-1 and TRBJ2-2, with 8 bases aligning to TRBD1. J was trimmed by 10 bases and V by 5 bases; bases with no gene match: 12. CDR3 size: 15 residues. Germline V gene lookup returns CDR1 MNHNS and CDR2 SASEGT. The CDR3: CASSSGRGRIKELFF. Here the CDR3 DNA reads TGTGCCAGCAGTAGTGGCAGGGGGCGCATAAAGGAGCTGTTTTTT.

The chain recombines TRBV18 with TRBJ1-6; D gene uncertain. The CDR3 length is 13 residues. Per the germline V gene, CDR1 is KGHSH and CDR2 is LQKENI. V shed 6 bases and J shed 8 bases, with 11 bases lying between them. DNA of the CDR3: TGTGCCAGCTCCCCAGGAATCGATTCACCCCTCCACTTT. Translation: CASSPGIDSPLHF.

This clonotype has more than one count but fewer than ten. The rearrangement uses TRBV4-1 and TRBJ2-7, with 7 bases fitting TRBD1. The CDR3 totals 15 residues. V shed 4 bases and J 2 bases; nucleotides not matched to a gene: 8. Germline-derived CDR1 and CDR2 are MGHRA and YSYEKL. As DNA, the CDR3 is TGCGCCAGCAGCCCTCAGACAGGGTTAACCTACGAGCAGTACGTC. This codes for CASSPQTGLTYEQYV.